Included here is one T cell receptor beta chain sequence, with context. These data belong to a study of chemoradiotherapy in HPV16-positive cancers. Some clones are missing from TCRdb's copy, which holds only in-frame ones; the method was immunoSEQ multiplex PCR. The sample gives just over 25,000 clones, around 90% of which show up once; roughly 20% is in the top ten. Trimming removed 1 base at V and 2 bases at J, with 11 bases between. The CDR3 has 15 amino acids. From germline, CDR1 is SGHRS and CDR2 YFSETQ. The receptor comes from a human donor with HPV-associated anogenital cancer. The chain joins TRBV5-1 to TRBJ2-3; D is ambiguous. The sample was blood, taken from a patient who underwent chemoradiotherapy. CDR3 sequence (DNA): TGCGCCAGCAGCTTGCTTGGGCTGCACACAGATACGCAGTATTTT. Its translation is CASSLLGLHTDTQYF.